Listed below are T cell receptor beta chains from one sample, sequenced in a study of CD8+ T cells in alopecia areata. The repertoire was sequenced with immunoSEQ multiplex PCR; TCRdb's copy has only in-frame clones and lacks some. The repertoire holds some 170,000 clones, with 50% to 75% as singletons. Material: CD4+ T cells sorted from blood, obtained at approximately week 56, from a patient treated with tofacitinib. The receptors were gathered from a human donor with alopecia areata. Both conserved end residues are part of each CDR3. D genes are given only for firm matches. Rows give clone size only sometimes, using once, few, many, or a class for an expanded clone.

d_call: .; clone_size: few; v_call: TRBV28; j_call: TRBJ2-7; cdr3_aa: CATNHRAYEQYF; cdr3_nt: TGTGCCACCAACCACAGGGCCTACGAGCAGTACTTC
d_call: .; clone_size: .; v_call: TRBV29-1; j_call: TRBJ1-2; cdr3_aa: CSVGVPSYGYTF; cdr3_nt: TGCAGCGTCGGAGTCCCCTCCTATGGCTACACCTTC
d_call: TRBD1; clone_size: .; v_call: TRBV29-1; j_call: TRBJ2-7; cdr3_aa: CSVAGTAYEQYF; cdr3_nt: TGCAGCGTAGCCGGGACAGCCTACGAGCAGTACTTC
d_call: .; clone_size: few; v_call: TRBV29-1; j_call: TRBJ2-7; cdr3_aa: CSVWQGAPYEQYF; cdr3_nt: TGCAGCGTGTGGCAGGGAGCCCCCTACGAGCAGTACTTC
d_call: TRBD1; clone_size: .; v_call: TRBV2; j_call: TRBJ2-7; cdr3_aa: CASSEAGRGLSEQYF; cdr3_nt: TGTGCCAGCAGTGAAGCCGGCAGGGGGCTTAGCGAGCAGTACTTC
d_call: .; clone_size: few; v_call: TRBV9; j_call: TRBJ1-6; cdr3_aa: CASSFDSENSPLHF; cdr3_nt: TGTGCCAGCAGCTTTGACAGCGAAAATTCACCCCTCCACTTT
d_call: .; clone_size: .; v_call: TRBV4-1; j_call: TRBJ2-2; cdr3_aa: CASSQVLTRNTGELFF; cdr3_nt: TGCGCCAGCAGCCAAGTATTAACTAGAAACACCGGGGAGCTGTTTTTT
d_call: TRBD2; clone_size: few; v_call: TRBV11-2; j_call: TRBJ2-3; cdr3_aa: CASSILAGGITDTQYF; cdr3_nt: TGTGCCAGCAGCATACTAGCGGGGGGAATCACAGATACGCAGTATTTT
d_call: .; clone_size: .; v_call: TRBV7-9; j_call: TRBJ1-5; cdr3_aa: CASSADNNQPQHF; cdr3_nt: TGTGCCAGCAGCGCGGACAACAATCAGCCCCAGCATTTT
d_call: .; clone_size: .; v_call: TRBV5-1; j_call: TRBJ2-3; cdr3_aa: CASSYGSTDTQYF; cdr3_nt: TGCGCCAGCAGCTACGGGTCCACAGATACGCAGTATTTT
d_call: .; clone_size: .; v_call: TRBV30; j_call: TRBJ1-4; cdr3_aa: CASPTRDSNAEKLFF; cdr3_nt: TGTGCCTCCCCCACCCGGGACTCAAACGCCGAAAAACTGTTTTTT
d_call: .; clone_size: .; v_call: TRBV5-6; j_call: TRBJ1-6; cdr3_aa: CASGADYNSPLHF; cdr3_nt: TGTGCCAGCGGGGCAGACTATAATTCACCCCTCCACTTT
d_call: TRBD1; clone_size: .; v_call: TRBV9; j_call: TRBJ2-7; cdr3_aa: CASSVGTGAASGARYEQYF; cdr3_nt: TGTGCCAGCAGCGTAGGGACAGGGGCTGCCTCGGGGGCGAGATACGAGCAGTACTTC
d_call: TRBD1; clone_size: once; v_call: TRBV6-6; j_call: TRBJ1-3; cdr3_aa: CASSLQGAKGNTIYF; cdr3_nt: TGTGCCAGCAGCTTACAGGGGGCGAAGGGAAACACCATATATTTT
d_call: .; clone_size: .; v_call: TRBV29-1; j_call: TRBJ2-3; cdr3_aa: CSVEDGGKHTDTQYF; cdr3_nt: TGCAGCGTTGAAGATGGGGGGAAACACACAGATACGCAGTATTTT
d_call: .; clone_size: .; v_call: TRBV18; j_call: TRBJ2-2; cdr3_aa: CASSPLRGSRVGELFF; cdr3_nt: TGTGCCAGCTCACCATTAAGGGGGAGTCGCGTCGGGGAGCTGTTTTTT
d_call: .; clone_size: few; v_call: TRBV7-9; j_call: TRBJ2-2; cdr3_aa: CASSFPVFGELFF; cdr3_nt: TGTGCCAGCAGCTTTCCCGTATTCGGGGAGCTGTTTTTT
d_call: .; clone_size: .; v_call: TRBV29-1; j_call: TRBJ2-3; cdr3_aa: CSVDQDRSTDTQYF; cdr3_nt: TGCAGCGTTGATCAAGACCGTAGCACAGATACGCAGTATTTT
d_call: .; clone_size: .; v_call: TRBV29-1; j_call: TRBJ2-7; cdr3_aa: CSVTNRDPSYEQYF; cdr3_nt: TGCAGCGTCACCAACCGGGACCCTTCCTACGAGCAGTACTTC
d_call: .; clone_size: .; v_call: TRBV9; j_call: TRBJ2-7; cdr3_aa: CAGSVEFGGPSYEQYF; cdr3_nt: TGTGCCGGCAGCGTAGAGTTCGGGGGACCATCCTACGAGCAGTACTTC